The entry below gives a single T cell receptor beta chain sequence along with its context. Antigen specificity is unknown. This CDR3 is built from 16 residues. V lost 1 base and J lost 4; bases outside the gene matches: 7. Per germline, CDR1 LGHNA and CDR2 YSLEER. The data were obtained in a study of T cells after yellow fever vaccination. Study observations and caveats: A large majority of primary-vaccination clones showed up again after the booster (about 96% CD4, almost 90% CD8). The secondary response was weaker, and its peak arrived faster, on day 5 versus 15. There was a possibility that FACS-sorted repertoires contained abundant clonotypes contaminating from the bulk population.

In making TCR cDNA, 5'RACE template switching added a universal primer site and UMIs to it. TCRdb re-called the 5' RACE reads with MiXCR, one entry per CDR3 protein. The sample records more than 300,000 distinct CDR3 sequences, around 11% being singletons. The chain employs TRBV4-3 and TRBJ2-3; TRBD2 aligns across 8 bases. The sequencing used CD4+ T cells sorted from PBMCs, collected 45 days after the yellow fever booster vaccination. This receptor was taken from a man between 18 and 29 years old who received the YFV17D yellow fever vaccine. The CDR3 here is CASSQVDGGAPDTQYF. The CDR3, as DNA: TGCGCCAGCAGCCAAGTGGACGGGGGGGCCCCAGATACGCAGTATTTT.